A selection of T cell receptor beta chains follows, all from one sample in a study of post-analysis software for immune sequencing data. TCRdb fed the PCR reads into MiXCR, producing one record per CDR3 protein. The table shows approximately 690,000 distinct CDR3 sequences, with 55% to 60% occurring only once. Sequencing used blood. These receptor sequences come from a girl aged 2-10 years with multiple sclerosis. Both conserved end residues are trimmed from each CDR3. Fields, in order: V gene, clone size, CDR3 protein. Expanded clones get a size class; other rows say once, few or many, or leave the size out.

V gene: TRBV29-1
clone size: -
CDR3 protein: SVDSGSKDEQF

V gene: TRBV6-6
clone size: -
CDR3 protein: ASSPLLAGGRETQY

V gene: TRBV10-3
clone size: -
CDR3 protein: AISGGKQEVRYNEQF

V gene: TRBV4-3
clone size: -
CDR3 protein: ASSRDRESTDTQY

V gene: TRBV29-1
clone size: few
CDR3 protein: SVWTGGHKIKETQY

V gene: TRBV5-1
clone size: -
CDR3 protein: ASSREVPGTGTSDTQY

V gene: TRBV7-2
clone size: -
CDR3 protein: ASSPFRNYGYT

V gene: TRBV5-1
clone size: -
CDR3 protein: ASSPRPGPAETQY

V gene: TRBV10-3
clone size: once
CDR3 protein: AISPRGEDQPQH

V gene: TRBV7-2
clone size: -
CDR3 protein: ASSLGGGGPRAF

V gene: TRBV12-3/TRBV12-4
clone size: few
CDR3 protein: ASSQMQGVNIQY

V gene: TRBV29-1
clone size: few
CDR3 protein: SVELVDSPTGELF

V gene: TRBV12-3/TRBV12-4
clone size: -
CDR3 protein: ASSLTVLWGQPQH

V gene: TRBV28
clone size: -
CDR3 protein: ASSRTRLGVWDTQY

V gene: TRBV5-1
clone size: -
CDR3 protein: ASSLATGLAF

V gene: TRBV5-1
clone size: -
CDR3 protein: ASSILPIGTPY

V gene: TRBV10-3
clone size: -
CDR3 protein: AISESTSPGETQY

V gene: TRBV7-7
clone size: -
CDR3 protein: ASSSSSGRTRETQY

V gene: TRBV11-3
clone size: -
CDR3 protein: ASSLGRQGDLDTQY

V gene: TRBV14
clone size: few
CDR3 protein: ASSQGRTGRRSEQF

V gene: TRBV5-1
clone size: -
CDR3 protein: ASSPVGAARNTEAF

V gene: TRBV10-3
clone size: once
CDR3 protein: AIGPLAGMEF

V gene: TRBV5-1
clone size: few
CDR3 protein: ASSLVASGEQF

V gene: TRBV18
clone size: few
CDR3 protein: ASSPRTTAVSYEQY

V gene: TRBV7-2
clone size: -
CDR3 protein: ASSSRLLAEGSYNEQF

V gene: TRBV7-9
clone size: -
CDR3 protein: ASSLSDWRPQY

V gene: TRBV14
clone size: few
CDR3 protein: ASSQDWGKSTDTQY

V gene: TRBV30
clone size: -
CDR3 protein: AWNRGGSYNEQF

V gene: TRBV6-2/TRBV6-3
clone size: few
CDR3 protein: ASSYGGIYEQY

V gene: TRBV7-2
clone size: -
CDR3 protein: ASSLSRGWSTSTDTQY

V gene: TRBV11-2
clone size: -
CDR3 protein: ASSLDSGLTYEQY

V gene: TRBV3-1
clone size: few
CDR3 protein: ASSHGRLGVYGYT

V gene: TRBV5-1
clone size: few
CDR3 protein: ASSYTRREKLF

V gene: TRBV4-2
clone size: -
CDR3 protein: ASSQEEGLGYT

V gene: TRBV29-1
clone size: few
CDR3 protein: SVAIAGAYNEQF

V gene: TRBV6-1
clone size: -
CDR3 protein: ASSLGLAGGTSTDTQY

V gene: TRBV24-1
clone size: few
CDR3 protein: ATSDQGAYGYT

V gene: TRBV6-2/TRBV6-3
clone size: -
CDR3 protein: ASSSSVGGDNEQF

V gene: TRBV29-1
clone size: -
CDR3 protein: SVYREDNEQF

V gene: TRBV5-6
clone size: -
CDR3 protein: ASNTPGQGSIDGYT

V gene: TRBV5-5
clone size: -
CDR3 protein: ASRFRDSVSGANVLT

V gene: TRBV6-5
clone size: -
CDR3 protein: ASTKRDGGRDTQY

V gene: TRBV13
clone size: once
CDR3 protein: ASASGPSYEQY

V gene: TRBV20-1
clone size: -
CDR3 protein: SAIRPSASTDTQY

V gene: TRBV4-1
clone size: few
CDR3 protein: ASSQEISGKGNQPQH

V gene: TRBV7-3
clone size: few
CDR3 protein: ASSLLAGTRYNEQF

V gene: TRBV5-1
clone size: -
CDR3 protein: ASSFGMDLNNSPLH

V gene: TRBV18
clone size: -
CDR3 protein: ASSPRQGNTEAF

V gene: TRBV20-1
clone size: once
CDR3 protein: SARGPSGSRNEQF

V gene: TRBV20-1
clone size: -
CDR3 protein: SARGSGASTDTQY

V gene: TRBV7-2
clone size: few
CDR3 protein: ASSLLAGALQETQY

V gene: TRBV4-2
clone size: -
CDR3 protein: ASSQGWSSGGNRNEQF

V gene: TRBV10-1
clone size: -
CDR3 protein: ASSEGLGATSNEQF

V gene: TRBV4-1
clone size: -
CDR3 protein: ASSQRRNEQF

V gene: TRBV7-2
clone size: -
CDR3 protein: ASSLEETNQPQH

V gene: TRBV29-1
clone size: few
CDR3 protein: SVGLAGTYNEQF

V gene: TRBV20-1
clone size: -
CDR3 protein: SASGLAGGSDTQY